Sequencing of this T cell receptor beta chain was carried out in a study of shared clonotypes between healthy human individuals. This clone was seen more than once but under ten times. What it recognizes is unknown. This CDR3 is also generated by other DNA sequences in the sample. Memory CD4+ cells were the fraction left after CD45RA+ naive selection. There are 14 residues in the CDR3. The J segment lost 4 bases and the V segment lost 0 bases, leaving 0 bases of the junction unmatched. Germline CDR1 SGHRS, CDR2 YFSETQ. Study-wide points: Represented diversity (both genetic and exposure-history) was limited by the small number of donors. Clonotype sharing among the donors was expected to vary with sequencing depth. The sole specimen, blood, was sampled, and tissue repertoires likely differ.

TCRdb keeps only in-frame clones here, not all; method: immunoSEQ multiplex PCR. The sample contains under 1,900,000 clones, about 98.5% of which appear only once. The clonotype originates from a man in his thirties or forties in good health. Sequences were obtained from naive CD4+ T cells sorted from blood. The subset denotes: CD45RA+ positively selected. The rearrangement links TRBV5-1 to TRBJ2-5; TRBD1 aligns across 10 bases. DNA for the CDR3: TGCGCCAGCAGCTTGGGGACAGGGGGAGAGACCCAGTACTTC. Its protein product is CASSLGTGGETQYF.